Listed here are 11 T cell receptor beta chains from one sample, sequenced in a study of blood T cell repertoires in COVID-19. Generated by immunoSEQ multiplex PCR, the TCRdb table keeps only in-frame clones and is missing some. This table has some 380,000 clones, 88% appearing once. Sequencing used PBMCs or T cells enriched from blood (not recorded which). These receptors were obtained from a woman aged 40 to 50 with acute COVID-19.

This chain joins TRBV11-2 and TRBJ1-1; tentatively, D is TRBD1 (6 bases). V lost 5 bases and J lost 11, with 21 bases in between. Germline CDR1 and CDR2: SGHAT and FQNNGV. This CDR3 is 14 amino acids long. The CDR3 DNA is TGTGCCAGCAGCCCCTTAGAGGGACACCCGAACGCTTTCTTT. Translation: CASSPLEGHPNAFF.

The count of this clone is one. This chain joins TRBV9 and TRBJ2-5, with 12 bases lining up with TRBD2. This CDR3 is built from 17 residues. Germline loops: CDR1 SGDLS, CDR2 YYNGEE. V lost 0 bases to trimming and J lost 7 bases; unmatched junction nucleotides: 10. The CDR3 is CASSVGGTSGPGGTQYF. The DNA of the CDR3 is TGTGCCAGCAGCGTAGGGGGGACTAGCGGGCCAGGAGGGACCCAGTACTTC. The full variable domain, completed using reference TRBV9 and TRBJ2-5, is DSGVTQTPKHLITATGQRVTLRCSPRSGDLSVYWYQQSLDQGLQFLIQYYNGEERAKGNILERFSAQQFPDLHSELNLSSLELGDSALYFCASSVGGTSGPGGTQYFGPGTRLLVL.

V usage is TRBV19 and J usage is TRBJ1-6, with D unclear. CDR1 LNHDA and CDR2 SQIVND come from the germline V gene (reference sequence). Trimming removed 1 base from V and 5 bases from J, with 6 bases in between. This CDR3 is built from 14 residues. CDR3 protein: CASSIGPNNSPLHF. The CDR3 DNA sequence: TGTGCCAGTAGTATAGGTCCCAATAATTCACCCCTCCACTTT.

The rearrangement links TRBV15 to TRBJ2-7, with D possibly matching TRBD1 (6 bases). This CDR3 has 14 residues. V dropped 0 bases and J dropped 5 bases, with 11 bases sitting between them. Germline V gives CDR1 LNHNV, CDR2 YYDKDF (reference sequence). CDR3 loop: CATSRDYGGDEQYF. CDR3 DNA: TGTGCCACCAGCAGAGATTATGGGGGCGACGAGCAGTACTTC.

The chain joins TRBV19 to TRBJ1-5; D remains ambiguous. Germline CDR1 is LNHDA and CDR2 is SQIVND (reference sequence). CDR3 length equals 16 residues. The V end lost 3 bases, the J end lost 8 bases, and 20 bases lay between the germline ends. CDR3 bases: TGTGCCAGTAGTATTCCGCTTAGAAGGAGCGGGGAGCCCCAGCATTTT. Amino acid sequence: CASSIPLRRSGEPQHF. Looking up the rest from reference TRBV19 and TRBJ1-5 gives the full variable domain: DGGITQSPKYLFRKEGQNVTLSCEQNLNHDAMYWYRQDPGQGLRLIYYSQIVNDFQKGDIAEGYSVSREKKESFPLTVTSAQKNPTAFYLCASSIPLRRSGEPQHFGDGTRLSIL.

The genes are TRBV20-1 and TRBJ1-2; no definite D call. V was cut by 3 bases and J by 8 bases, with 16 bases left in between. The CDR3 is 13 amino acids. CDR1 is DFQATT and CDR2 is SNEGSKA in the germline V gene (reference sequence). As DNA, the CDR3 is TGCAGTGCTAGTCGAGGTCCCCTGATGGGCTACACCTTC. This gives the protein CSASRGPLMGYTF.

The CDR3 DNA is TGTGCCACCGCAAACCCGACTCTAAGCTACACCTTC. This gives the protein CATANPTLSYTF. The rearrangement uses TRBV6-5 and TRBJ1-2; D is ambiguous. Germline-derived CDR1 and CDR2 are MNHEY and SVGAGI. Trimming stripped 10 bases from V and 9 bases from J, with 18 bases between. CDR3 length equals 12 residues.

The chain uses TRBV11-2 and TRBJ1-3; D call uncertain. This CDR3 comprises 15 residues. The germline gives CDR1 SGHAT, CDR2 FQNNGV. The germline V and J ends were trimmed by 1 base and 0 bases, with 7 bases remaining between them. The CDR3 coding sequence is TGTGCCAGCAGCTTAGCAGTTAACTCTGGAAACACCATATATTTT. This encodes CASSLAVNSGNTIYF.

The V gene is TRBV19, the J gene TRBJ1-5; the D gene is possibly TRBD1 (5 bases). The germline gives CDR1 LNHDA, CDR2 SQIVND (reference sequence). The CDR3 consists of 13 residues. The V gene lost 5 bases and the J gene lost 1 base, with 6 bases spanning the gap. The DNA for the CDR3 is TGTGCCAGTAGTGGGGGGAGCAATCAGCCCCAGCATTTT. It codes for CASSGGSNQPQHF.

The chain uses TRBV10-3 and TRBJ2-3; 13 bases line up with TRBD2. Germline V CDR1 and CDR2: ENHRY, SYGVKD. V was pared by 4 bases and J by 0 bases, with 7 bases of the junction left unmatched. The CDR3 length is 18 residues. CDR3 sequence (DNA): TGTGCCATCAGTGGATCCGGGACTAGCGGGGTGAGCACAGATACGCAGTATTTT. Its protein is CAISGSGTSGVSTDTQYF.

This clone occurred many times. Other DNA sequences in the sample encode the same CDR3. The chain links TRBV27 to TRBJ2-7, with D perhaps matching TRBD1 (6 bases). V lost 2 bases and J 1 base, leaving 9 bases between the germline ends. The CDR3 extends over 14 amino acids. In germline, CDR1 is MNHEY, CDR2 SMNVEV (reference sequence). CDR3 in amino acids: CASSLIGQSYEQYF. CDR3 coding DNA: TGTGCCAGCAGTTTAATCGGACAGTCCTACGAGCAGTACTTC.